The 6 T cell receptor beta chains listed next were all sequenced from one sample in a study of metastatic and nonmetastatic thyroid tumors. TCRdb re-clonotyped the PCR reads via MiXCR. This repertoire shows more than 20,000 clones, approximately 22% found once; its top ten account for roughly 6.6%. Prior to thyroid surgery, none of the patients had received any treatment. Sequencing used tumor tissue. The receptors were sampled from a female donor with papillary thyroid cancer or a benign thyroid nodule (not recorded which). Some clones in this sample may be carry-over from other donors' samples.

This clone was counted many times. The gene calls are TRBV12-3 or TRBV12-4 and TRBJ2-3; D gene uncertain. V was trimmed by 4 bases and J by 2 bases, leaving 7 bases between them. This CDR3 has 13 amino acids. The CDR3 sequence: CASSSTVTDTQYF. The CDR3 DNA follows: TGTGCCAGCAGTTCAACAGTCACAGATACGCAGTATTTT.

This rearrangement joins TRBV5-1 to TRBJ2-4; 11 bases are a match to TRBD2. Trimming removed 2 bases from V and 9 bases from J; junction bases left unmatched: 13. This CDR3 has 17 residues. The germline CDR1 and CDR2 sequences are SGHRS and YFSETQ. CDR3 residues: CASSFVAGGNSMGIQYF. The CDR3 region has the DNA TGCGCCAGCAGCTTCGTAGCGGGAGGGAATTCGATGGGCATTCAGTACTTC.

Details on this clone: A junction end diverges from the germline sequence, so it may reflect a read error. The J gene is TRBJ1-1, the V gene TRBV7-2; the D gene is possibly TRBD1 (5 bases). The CDR3 is made up of 15 amino acids. Germline lookup yields CDR1 SGHTA and CDR2 FQGNSA. The CDR3, as DNA: TGTGCCAGCAGCTTAGGCAGCAGTGGAGGGACTGAAGTTTTCTTT. Translated: CASSLGSSGGTEVFF.

This clone was seen ten or more times. This chain joins TRBV7-8 and TRBJ2-7; D unclear. Germline V CDR1 and CDR2: SGHVS, FQNEAQ. Trimming left V 2 bases short and J 10 bases short, with 15 bases between. The length of the CDR3 is 13 residues. CDR3 nucleotide sequence: TGTGCCAGCAGCTTAAACTATCTAGGCCTACAGTACTTC. This translates into CASSLNYLGLQYF. The full variable domain, with the rest looked up from reference TRBV7-8 and TRBJ2-7, is GAGVSQSPRYKVAKRGQDVALRCDPISGHVSLFWYQQALGQGPEFLTYFQNEAQLDKSGLPSDRFFAERPEGSVSTLKIQRTQQEDSAVYLCASSLNYLGLQYFGPGTRLTVT.

This clone was picked up many times. This chain connects TRBV4-1 to TRBJ2-1; D tentatively reads TRBD1 or TRBD2 (6 bases each). Deletions cut 1 base from V and 8 bases from J, with 12 bases between. From germline, CDR1 is MGHRA and CDR2 YSYEKL. The CDR3 runs 14 residues. The CDR3 coding sequence is TGCGCCAGCAGCCAAGGGAGGGGGGAAGATGAGCAGTTCTTC. Its translation: CASSQGRGEDEQFF.

This clone came up many times. V usage is TRBV20-1 and J usage is TRBJ2-1; 7 nucleotides align to TRBD2. CDR1 and CDR2 from the germline V gene are DFQATT and SNEGSKA (reference sequence). This CDR3 is built from 15 residues. V lost 1 base to trimming and J lost 10 bases; unmatched junction nucleotides: 13. The chain's CDR3 is CSARGRGRASLEQFF. The CDR3 DNA reads TGCAGTGCTAGAGGAAGAGGGAGGGCCTCTTTGGAGCAGTTCTTC.